Reported below is one TCR beta chain. The V end lost 2 bases, the J end lost 4 bases, and 5 bases lay between the germline ends. The CDR3 is made up of 12 amino acids. CDR1 and CDR2 (germline): LGHDT, YNNKEL (reference sequence). The sample comes from a study of stem cell transplantation in POMP-related autoinflammatory disease. Sequenced by immunoSEQ multiplex PCR; TCRdb stores in-frame clones only, minus some. This sample has over 60,000 clones, with approximately 90% found just once. The J gene is TRBJ2-5, the V gene TRBV3-1 (or the pseudogene TRBV3-2); D not certain. The TCR originated in a human patient with POMP-related autoinflammation and immune dysregulation (PRAID). The T cells may come from the graft donor. The material sequenced was CD4+ T cells from PBMCs, taken after stem cell transplantation. The CDR3 loop reads CASSQTRETQYF. The DNA of the CDR3 is TGTGCCAGCAGCCAAACCCGAGAGACCCAGTACTTC.